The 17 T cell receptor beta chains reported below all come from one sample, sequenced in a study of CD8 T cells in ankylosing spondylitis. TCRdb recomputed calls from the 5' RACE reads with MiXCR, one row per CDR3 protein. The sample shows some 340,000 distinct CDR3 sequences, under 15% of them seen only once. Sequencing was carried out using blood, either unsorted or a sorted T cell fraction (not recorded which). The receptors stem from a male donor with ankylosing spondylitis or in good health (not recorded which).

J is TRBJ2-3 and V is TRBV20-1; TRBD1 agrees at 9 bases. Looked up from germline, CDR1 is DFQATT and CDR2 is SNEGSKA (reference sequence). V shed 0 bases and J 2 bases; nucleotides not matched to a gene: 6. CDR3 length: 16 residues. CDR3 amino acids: CSARERDRALTDTQYF. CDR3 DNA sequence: TGCAGTGCTAGAGAACGGGACAGGGCTCTCACAGATACGCAGTATTTT.

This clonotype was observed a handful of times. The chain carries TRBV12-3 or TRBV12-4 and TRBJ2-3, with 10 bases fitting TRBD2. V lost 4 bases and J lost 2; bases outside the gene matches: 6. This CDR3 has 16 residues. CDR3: CASSSVSGGTTDTQYF. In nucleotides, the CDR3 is TGTGCCAGCAGTTCCGTTAGCGGGGGGACCACAGATACGCAGTATTTT.

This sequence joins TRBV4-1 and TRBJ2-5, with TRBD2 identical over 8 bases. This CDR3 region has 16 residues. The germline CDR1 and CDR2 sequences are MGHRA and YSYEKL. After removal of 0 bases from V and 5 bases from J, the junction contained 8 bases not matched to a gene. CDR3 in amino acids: CASSQEMSGGRETQYF. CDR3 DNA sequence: TGCGCCAGCAGCCAAGAGATGAGCGGGGGAAGGGAGACCCAGTACTTC.

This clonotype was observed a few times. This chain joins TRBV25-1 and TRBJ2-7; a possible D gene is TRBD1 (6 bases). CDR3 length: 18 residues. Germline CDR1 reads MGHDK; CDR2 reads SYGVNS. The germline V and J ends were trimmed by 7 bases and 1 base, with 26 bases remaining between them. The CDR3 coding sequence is TGTGCCAGCATTACCGCTTACGTCGGACAGATTGCTTCCTACGAGCAGTACTTC. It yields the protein CASITAYVGQIASYEQYF.

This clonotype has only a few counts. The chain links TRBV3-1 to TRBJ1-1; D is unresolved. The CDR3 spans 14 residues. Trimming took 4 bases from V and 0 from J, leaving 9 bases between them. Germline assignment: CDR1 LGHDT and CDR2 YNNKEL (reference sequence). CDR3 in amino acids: CASSPRHMNTEAFF. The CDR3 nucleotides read TGTGCCAGCAGCCCCCGACACATGAACACTGAAGCTTTCTTT.

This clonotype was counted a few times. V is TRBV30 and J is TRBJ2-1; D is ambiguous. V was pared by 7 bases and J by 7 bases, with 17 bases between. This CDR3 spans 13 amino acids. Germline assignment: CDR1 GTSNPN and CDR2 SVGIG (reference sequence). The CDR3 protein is CASRSRALNEQFF. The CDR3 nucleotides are TGTGCCTCCCGAAGTCGAGCCCTGAATGAGCAGTTCTTC.

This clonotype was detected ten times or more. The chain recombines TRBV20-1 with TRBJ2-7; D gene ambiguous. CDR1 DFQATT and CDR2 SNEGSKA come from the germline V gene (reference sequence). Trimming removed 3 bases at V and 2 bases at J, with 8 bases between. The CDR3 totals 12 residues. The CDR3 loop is CSARGQTYEQYF. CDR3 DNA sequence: TGCAGTGCTAGGGGTCAGACCTACGAGCAGTACTTC.

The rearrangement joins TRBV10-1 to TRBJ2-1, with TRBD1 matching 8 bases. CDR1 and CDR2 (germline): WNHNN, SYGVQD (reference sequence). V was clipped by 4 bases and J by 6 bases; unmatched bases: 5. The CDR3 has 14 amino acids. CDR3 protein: CASSGGQGPNEQFF. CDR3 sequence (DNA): TGCGCCAGCAGTGGTGGACAGGGCCCCAATGAGCAGTTCTTC.

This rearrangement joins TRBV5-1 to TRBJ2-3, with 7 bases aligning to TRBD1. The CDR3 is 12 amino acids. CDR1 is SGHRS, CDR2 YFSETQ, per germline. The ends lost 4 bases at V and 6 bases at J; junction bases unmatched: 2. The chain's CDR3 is CASSEDRDTQYF. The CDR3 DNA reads TGCGCCAGCAGCGAGGACAGGGATACGCAGTATTTT.

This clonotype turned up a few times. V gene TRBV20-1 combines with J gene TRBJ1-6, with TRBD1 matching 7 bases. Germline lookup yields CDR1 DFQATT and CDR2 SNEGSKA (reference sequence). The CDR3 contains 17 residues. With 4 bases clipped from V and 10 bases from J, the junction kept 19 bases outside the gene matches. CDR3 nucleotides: TGCAGTGCTAATGAGTTAGCAGGGGGAAGTGGCGGATCACCCCTCCACTTT. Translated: CSANELAGGSGGSPLHF.

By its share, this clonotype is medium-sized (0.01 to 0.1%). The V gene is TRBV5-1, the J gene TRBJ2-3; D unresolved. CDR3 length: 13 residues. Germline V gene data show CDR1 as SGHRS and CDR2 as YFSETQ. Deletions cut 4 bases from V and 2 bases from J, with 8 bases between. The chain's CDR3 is CASSHYATDTQYF. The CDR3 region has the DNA TGCGCCAGCAGCCATTACGCCACAGATACGCAGTATTTT.

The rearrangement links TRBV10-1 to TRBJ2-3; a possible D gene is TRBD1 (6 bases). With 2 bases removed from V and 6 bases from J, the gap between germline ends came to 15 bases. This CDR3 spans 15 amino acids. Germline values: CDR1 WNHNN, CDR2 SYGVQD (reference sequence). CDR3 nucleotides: TGCGCCAGCAGTGAGATGCAGGGGCCGGGGGATACGCAGTATTTT. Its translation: CASSEMQGPGDTQYF.

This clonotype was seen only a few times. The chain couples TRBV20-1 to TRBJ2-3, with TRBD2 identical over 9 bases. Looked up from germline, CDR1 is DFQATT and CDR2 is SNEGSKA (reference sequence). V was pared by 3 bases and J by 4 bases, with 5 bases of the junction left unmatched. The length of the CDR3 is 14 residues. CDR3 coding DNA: TGCAGTGCTAGTCGTAGCGGGAGCGCAGATACGCAGTATTTT. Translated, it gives CSASRSGSADTQYF.

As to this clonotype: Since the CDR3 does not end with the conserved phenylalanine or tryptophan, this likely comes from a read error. CDR3 loop: CSVPTGPMNTEAFL. The CDR3 region has the DNA TGCAGCGTTCCGACAGGGCCCATGAACACTGAAGCTTTCTTG. The V gene is TRBV29-1, the J gene TRBJ1-1, with 7 bases matching TRBD1. The ends lost 5 bases at V and 0 bases at J; junction bases unmatched: 6. This CDR3 is 14 amino acids long. The germline V gene encodes CDR1 SQVTM and CDR2 ANQGSEA.

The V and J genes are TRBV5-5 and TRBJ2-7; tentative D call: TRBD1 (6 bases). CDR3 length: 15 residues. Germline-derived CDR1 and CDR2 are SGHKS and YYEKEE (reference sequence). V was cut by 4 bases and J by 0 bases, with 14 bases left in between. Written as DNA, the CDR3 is TGTGCCAGCAGCCGGGACACCTTTAGCTCCTACGAGCAGTACTTC. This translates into CASSRDTFSSYEQYF.

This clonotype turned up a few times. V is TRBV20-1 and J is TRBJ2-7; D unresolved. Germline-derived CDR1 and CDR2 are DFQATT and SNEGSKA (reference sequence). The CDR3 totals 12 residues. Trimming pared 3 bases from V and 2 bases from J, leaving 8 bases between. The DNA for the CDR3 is TGCAGTGCTAGTAACCGGCCCTACGAGCAGTACTTC. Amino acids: CSASNRPYEQYF.

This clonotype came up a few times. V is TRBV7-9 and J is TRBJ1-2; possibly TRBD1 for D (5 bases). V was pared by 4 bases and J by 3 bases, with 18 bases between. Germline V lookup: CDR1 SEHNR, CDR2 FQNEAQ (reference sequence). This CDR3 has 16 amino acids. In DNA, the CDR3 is TGTGCCAGCAGCTCCCTCAGGGCAGGTCTTGACTATGGCTACACCTTC. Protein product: CASSSLRAGLDYGYTF.